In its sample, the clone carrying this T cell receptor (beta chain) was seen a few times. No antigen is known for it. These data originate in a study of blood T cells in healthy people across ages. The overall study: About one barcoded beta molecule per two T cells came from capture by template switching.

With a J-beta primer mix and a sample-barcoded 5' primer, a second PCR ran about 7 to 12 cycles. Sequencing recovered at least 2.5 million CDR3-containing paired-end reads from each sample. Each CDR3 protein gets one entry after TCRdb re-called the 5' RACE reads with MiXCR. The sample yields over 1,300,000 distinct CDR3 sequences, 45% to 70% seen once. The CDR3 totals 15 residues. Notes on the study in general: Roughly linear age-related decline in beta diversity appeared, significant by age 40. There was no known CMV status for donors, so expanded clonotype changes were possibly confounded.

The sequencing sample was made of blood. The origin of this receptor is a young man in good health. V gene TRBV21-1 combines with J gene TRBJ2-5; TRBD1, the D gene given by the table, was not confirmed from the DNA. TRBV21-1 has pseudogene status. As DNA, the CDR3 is TGTGCCAGCAGCAAGAGGACAGGGAACGGCGAGACCCAGTACTTC. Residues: CASSKRTGNGETQYF.